This T cell receptor (beta chain) was retrieved from a study of blood T cell repertoires in COVID-19. Study background: Acute-phase and convalescent COVID-19 samples originated in the United States, Italy and Spain. Sample material is recorded as cDNA or gDNA derived from T cells, B-cell-depleted T cells, or PBMCs.

CDR1 MNHNY and CDR2 SVGAGI come from the germline V gene (reference sequence). The CDR3 is 13 residues long. Trimming left V 8 bases short and J 3 bases short, with 14 bases between. Original analysis: From reference gene primer amplification, estimates of nucleated cell counts were derived. The protocol was immunoSEQ multiplex PCR, while the TCRdb copy is restricted to in-frame clones and leaves out a portion. The V and J calls and the clone size are those of that table, but D and trimming were determined from the DNA. Seen here are tens of thousands of clones, more than 75% observed once, and the top ten hold about 9.4%.

The V and J genes are TRBV6-6 and TRBJ2-7, with TRBD2 as a possible D gene (6 bases). Sequenced: peripheral blood. This TCR was recovered from a human donor in a cohort sampled during active COVID-19. CDR3 protein: CASGGFLNYEQYF. Written as DNA, the CDR3 is TGTGCCAGCGGGGGGTTTTTGAACTACGAGCAGTACTTC.